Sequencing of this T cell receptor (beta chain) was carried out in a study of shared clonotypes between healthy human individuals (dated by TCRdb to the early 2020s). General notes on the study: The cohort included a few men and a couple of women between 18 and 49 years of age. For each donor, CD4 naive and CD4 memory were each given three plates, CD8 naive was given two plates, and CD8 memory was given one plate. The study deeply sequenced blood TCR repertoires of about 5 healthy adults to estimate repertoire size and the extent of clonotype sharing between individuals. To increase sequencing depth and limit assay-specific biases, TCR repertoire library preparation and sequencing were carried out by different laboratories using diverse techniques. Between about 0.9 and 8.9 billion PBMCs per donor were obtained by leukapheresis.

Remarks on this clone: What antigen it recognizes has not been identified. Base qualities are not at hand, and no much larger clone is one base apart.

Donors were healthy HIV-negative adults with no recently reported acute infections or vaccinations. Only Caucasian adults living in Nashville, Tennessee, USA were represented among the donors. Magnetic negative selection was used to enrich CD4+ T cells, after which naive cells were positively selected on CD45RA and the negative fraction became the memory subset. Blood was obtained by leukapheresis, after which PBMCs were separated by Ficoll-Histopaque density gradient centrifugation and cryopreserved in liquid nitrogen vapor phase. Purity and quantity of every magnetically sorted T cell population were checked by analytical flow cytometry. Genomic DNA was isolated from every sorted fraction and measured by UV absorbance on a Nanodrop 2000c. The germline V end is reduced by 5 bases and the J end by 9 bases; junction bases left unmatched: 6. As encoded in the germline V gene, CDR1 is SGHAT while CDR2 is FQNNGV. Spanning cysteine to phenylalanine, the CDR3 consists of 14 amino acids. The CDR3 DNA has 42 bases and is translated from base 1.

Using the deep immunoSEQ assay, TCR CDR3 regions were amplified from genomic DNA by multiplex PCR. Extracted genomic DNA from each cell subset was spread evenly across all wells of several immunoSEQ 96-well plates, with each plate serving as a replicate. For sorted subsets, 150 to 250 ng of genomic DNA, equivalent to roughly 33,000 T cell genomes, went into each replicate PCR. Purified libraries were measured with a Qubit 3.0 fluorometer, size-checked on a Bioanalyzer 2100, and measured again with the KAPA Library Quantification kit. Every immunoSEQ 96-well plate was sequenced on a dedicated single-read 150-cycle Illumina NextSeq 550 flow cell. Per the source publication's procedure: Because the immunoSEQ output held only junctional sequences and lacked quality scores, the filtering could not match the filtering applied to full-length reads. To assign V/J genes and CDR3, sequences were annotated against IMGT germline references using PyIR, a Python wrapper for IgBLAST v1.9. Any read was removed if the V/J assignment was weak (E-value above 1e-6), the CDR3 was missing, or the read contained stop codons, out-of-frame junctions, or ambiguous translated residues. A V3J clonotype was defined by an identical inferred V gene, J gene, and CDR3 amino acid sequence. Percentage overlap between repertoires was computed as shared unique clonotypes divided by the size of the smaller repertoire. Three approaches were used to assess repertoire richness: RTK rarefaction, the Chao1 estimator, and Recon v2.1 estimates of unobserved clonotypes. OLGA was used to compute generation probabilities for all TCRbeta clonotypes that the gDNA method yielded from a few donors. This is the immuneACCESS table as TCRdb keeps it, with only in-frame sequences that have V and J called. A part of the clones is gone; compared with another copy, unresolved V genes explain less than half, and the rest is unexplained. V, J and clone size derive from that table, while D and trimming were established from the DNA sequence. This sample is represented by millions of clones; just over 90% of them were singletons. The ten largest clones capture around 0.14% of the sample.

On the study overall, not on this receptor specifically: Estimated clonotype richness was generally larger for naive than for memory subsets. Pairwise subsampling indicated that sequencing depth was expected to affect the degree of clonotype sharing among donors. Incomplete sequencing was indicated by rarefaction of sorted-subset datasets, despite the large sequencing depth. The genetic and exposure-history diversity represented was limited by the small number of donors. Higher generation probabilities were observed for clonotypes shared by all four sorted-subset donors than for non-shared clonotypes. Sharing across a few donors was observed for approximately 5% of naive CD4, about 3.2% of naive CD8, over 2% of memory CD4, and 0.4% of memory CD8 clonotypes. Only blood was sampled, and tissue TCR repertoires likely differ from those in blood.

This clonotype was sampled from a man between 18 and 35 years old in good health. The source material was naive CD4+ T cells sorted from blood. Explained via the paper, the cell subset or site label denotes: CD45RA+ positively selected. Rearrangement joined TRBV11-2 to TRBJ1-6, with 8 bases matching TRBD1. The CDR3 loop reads CASSQQGASSPLHF. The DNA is TGTGCCAGCAGCCAGCAGGGGGCGAGTTCACCCCTCCACTTT.